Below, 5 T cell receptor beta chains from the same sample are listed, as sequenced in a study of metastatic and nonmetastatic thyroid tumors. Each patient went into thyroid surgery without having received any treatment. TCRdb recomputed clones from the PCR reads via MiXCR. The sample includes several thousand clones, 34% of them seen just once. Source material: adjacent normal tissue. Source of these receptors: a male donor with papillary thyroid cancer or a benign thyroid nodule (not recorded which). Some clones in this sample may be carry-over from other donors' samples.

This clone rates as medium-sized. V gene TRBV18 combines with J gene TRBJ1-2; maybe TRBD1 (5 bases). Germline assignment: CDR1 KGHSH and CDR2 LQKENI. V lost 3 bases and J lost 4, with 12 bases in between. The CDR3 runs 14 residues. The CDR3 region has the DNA TGTGCCAGCTCACCGAAGGGACCAACCTATGGCTACACCTTC. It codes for CASSPKGPTYGYTF.

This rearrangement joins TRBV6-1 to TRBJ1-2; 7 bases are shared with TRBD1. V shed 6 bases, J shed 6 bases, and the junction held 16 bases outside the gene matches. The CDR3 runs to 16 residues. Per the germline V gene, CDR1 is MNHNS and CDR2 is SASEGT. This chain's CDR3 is CASSMTGISAKDGYTF. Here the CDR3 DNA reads TGTGCCAGCAGCATGACAGGGATTAGTGCGAAGGATGGCTACACCTTC.

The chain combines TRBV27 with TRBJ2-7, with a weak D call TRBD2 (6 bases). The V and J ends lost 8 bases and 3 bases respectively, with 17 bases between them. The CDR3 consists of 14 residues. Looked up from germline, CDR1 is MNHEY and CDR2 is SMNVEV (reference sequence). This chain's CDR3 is CASVNLGGGYEQYF. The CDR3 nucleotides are TGTGCCAGCGTGAATCTCGGGGGAGGCTACGAGCAGTACTTC.

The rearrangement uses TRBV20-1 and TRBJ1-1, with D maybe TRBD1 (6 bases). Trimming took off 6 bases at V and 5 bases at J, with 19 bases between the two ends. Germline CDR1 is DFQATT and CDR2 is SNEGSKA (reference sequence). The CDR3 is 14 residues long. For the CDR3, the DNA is TGCAGTGCGCTGTCGGGACACCTACAGACTGAAGCTTTCTTT. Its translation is CSALSGHLQTEAFF.

The CDR3 DNA reads TGTGCCAGCAGCTTAGACCGGACAGGGGGGACTGAAGCTTTCTTT. It specifies CASSLDRTGGTEAFF. J is TRBJ1-1 and V is TRBV7-8; TRBD1 aligns across 10 bases. Germline CDR1 and CDR2: SGHVS and FQNEAQ. The J segment lost 5 bases and the V segment lost 1 base, leaving 4 bases of the junction unmatched. The CDR3 contains 15 residues.